The 25 T cell receptor beta chains below were found in one sample sequenced in a study of CDR3 diversity in severe acne. MiXCR was run by TCRdb on the PCR reads, yielding one entry per CDR3 protein. The table has some 85,000 distinct CDR3 sequences, under 55% seen once. Sequencing used blood. These receptor sequences come from a male donor with severe acne vulgaris.

This clonotype was seen at least ten times. The gene calls are TRBV7-3 and TRBJ2-1; 8 bases match TRBD2. Looked up from germline, CDR1 is SGHTA and CDR2 is FQGTGA. With V trimmed by 2 bases and J by 8 bases, 5 bases remained unmatched. CDR3 length: 14 residues. CDR3 sequence: CASSLAGGGDEQFF. As DNA, the CDR3 is TGTGCCAGCAGCTTAGCGGGAGGAGGGGATGAGCAGTTCTTC.

This clonotype was seen a few times. CDR3 nucleotide sequence: TGTGCCAGCAGTGACGCCCCGGACACACTCAACACCGGGGAGCTGTTTTTT. Amino acids: CASSDAPDTLNTGELFF. The chain has TRBV25-1 and TRBJ2-2; the D gene is possibly TRBD1 (5 bases). Germline assignment: CDR1 MGHDK and CDR2 SYGVNS. V gave up 3 bases and J gave up 2 bases, with 16 bases separating them. This CDR3 is built from 17 residues.

This clonotype was detected a few times. V gene TRBV29-1 combines with J gene TRBJ2-7; D gene unclear. Trimming shortened V by 5 bases and J by 5 bases, and 10 bases separated the two germline ends. From germline, CDR1 is SQVTM and CDR2 ANQGSEA. The CDR3 consists of 11 residues. The CDR3 DNA reads as TGCAGCGTTTCTGCCGGCAACGAGCAGTACTTC. Translating it yields CSVSAGNEQYF.

V is TRBV7-9 and J is TRBJ2-7; 8 positions agree with TRBD1. V lost 5 bases and J lost 0; bases outside the gene matches: 6. The germline gives CDR1 SEHNR, CDR2 FQNEAQ (reference sequence). The CDR3 extends over 15 amino acids. The CDR3 coding sequence is TGTGCCAGCAGCCCTCGGGACAGGATCTCCTACGAGCAGTACTTC. Translated, it gives CASSPRDRISYEQYF.

This clonotype was counted ten times or more. The chain has TRBV2 and TRBJ2-2, with D perhaps assigned TRBD1 or TRBD2 (5 bases each). This CDR3 region has 15 residues. Trimming removed 2 bases at V and 1 base at J, with 8 bases between. CDR1 is SNHLY, CDR2 FYNNEI, per germline. CDR3 sequence reads: CASSEWGRNTGELFF. The CDR3 region has the DNA TGTGCCAGCAGTGAATGGGGGAGGAACACCGGGGAGCTGTTTTTT.

The V and J genes are TRBV5-1 and TRBJ1-4, with 9 nucleotides matching TRBD1. CDR3 length equals 14 residues. V shed 0 bases, J shed 8 bases, and the junction held 2 bases outside the gene matches. Germline lookup yields CDR1 SGHRS and CDR2 YFSETQ. CDR3: CASSLVDRGEKLFF. The CDR3 DNA follows: TGCGCCAGCAGCTTGGTAGACAGGGGGGAAAAACTGTTTTTT. Full variable domain (missing parts from reference TRBV5-1 and TRBJ1-4): KAGVTQTPRYLIKTRGQQVTLSCSPISGHRSVSWYQQTPGQGLQFLFEYFSETQRNKGNFPGRFSGRQFSNSRSEMNVSTLELGDSALYLCASSLVDRGEKLFFGSGTQLSVL.

This clonotype was counted once. A much larger clone differs by one base, so this may be a read error. The V call is TRBV6-5, the J call TRBJ2-7; D is possibly TRBD2 (5 bases). The CDR3 is 13 residues long. The germline V gene encodes CDR1 MNHEY and CDR2 SVGAGI. The chain's CDR3 is CAGSYEGSYEQYF. DNA of the CDR3: TGTGCCGGCAGTTACGAGGGATCCTACGAGCAGTACTTC.

The rearrangement uses TRBV9 and TRBJ2-7; D remains unclear. The germline V and J ends were trimmed by 8 bases and 2 bases, with 8 bases remaining between them. This CDR3 has 11 amino acids. Germline values: CDR1 SGDLS, CDR2 YYNGEE. In DNA form, the CDR3 reads TGTGCCAGACCTAGACCCTACGAGCAGTACTTC. It specifies CARPRPYEQYF.

This rearrangement joins TRBV5-4 to TRBJ2-7; 11 bases are shared with TRBD2. This CDR3 spans 16 amino acids. From germline, CDR1 is SGHNT and CDR2 YYREEE (reference sequence). Germline trimming cut 0 bases from V and 4 bases from J; bases unmatched to any gene: 6. The CDR3 region has the DNA TGTGCCAGCAGCTTGGGGTTAGGACTAGCGGGTTACGAGCAGTACTTC. Protein sequence: CASSLGLGLAGYEQYF.

This clonotype was detected only once. The V and J genes are TRBV7-8 and TRBJ2-3; 9 bases map to TRBD2. V lost 2 bases, J lost 5 bases, and 8 bases stayed unmatched. The germline CDR1 and CDR2 sequences are SGHVS and FQNEAQ. CDR3 length: 16 amino acids. CDR3: CASSLIASGTIDTQYF. The CDR3 nucleotides are TGTGCCAGCAGCTTAATTGCTAGCGGGACCATAGATACGCAGTATTTT.

This clonotype has a count of ten or more. The chain joins TRBV29-1 to TRBJ1-1, with D perhaps matching TRBD1 (6 bases). This CDR3 comprises 13 residues. Trimming cost V 5 bases and J 1 base, with 11 bases left between them. Looked up from germline, CDR1 is SQVTM and CDR2 is ANQGSEA. The CDR3 nucleotides are TGCAGCGTTCTGACAGGCAGGAACACTGAAGCTTTCTTT. Translated, it gives CSVLTGRNTEAFF.

The CDR3 spells CATSDLGRAGAWELFF. CDR3 nucleotides: TGTGCCACCAGTGATTTGGGCCGAGCGGGAGCATGGGAGCTGTTTTTT. This chain joins TRBV24-1 and TRBJ2-2; 8 positions agree with TRBD2. The ends lost 0 bases at V and 9 bases at J; junction bases unmatched: 8. The V gene's germline CDR1 is KGHDR and CDR2 SFDVKD. This CDR3 has 16 amino acids.

The chain employs TRBV5-5 and TRBJ2-7, with 8 bases lining up with TRBD1. V trimming: 5 bases; J trimming: 5 bases; junction bases outside the gene matches: 15. Germline loops: CDR1 SGHKS, CDR2 YYEKEE (reference sequence). There are 16 residues in the CDR3. The CDR3 DNA reads as TGTGCCAGCAGTGAAAAGAGGGGACAGGCGGTCAACGAGCAGTACTTC. It specifies CASSEKRGQAVNEQYF.

This clonotype has more than one count but fewer than ten. The chain's CDR3 is CASSPRASNTEAFF. The CDR3 DNA sequence: TGTGCCAGCAGCCCCCGAGCCTCGAACACTGAAGCTTTCTTT. The chain recombines TRBV7-9 with TRBJ1-1; unclear D gene. Per germline, CDR1 SEHNR and CDR2 FQNEAQ (reference sequence). V lost 5 bases and J 1 base, leaving 11 bases between the germline ends. The CDR3 extends over 14 amino acids.

The chain uses TRBV6-5 and TRBJ2-7; D not certain. CDR3 length: 13 residues. Per germline, CDR1 MNHEY and CDR2 SVGAGI. Deletions cut 0 bases from V and 4 bases from J, with 7 bases between. The CDR3 here is CASSYSGVYEQYF. CDR3 nucleotides: TGTGCCAGCAGTTACTCTGGGGTATACGAGCAGTACTTC.

There are many counts of this clonotype. The chain couples TRBV7-8 to TRBJ2-7; 7 positions match TRBD1. Germline loops: CDR1 SGHVS, CDR2 FQNEAQ. The CDR3 is 15 amino acids. With V trimmed by 2 bases and J by 0 bases, 4 bases remained unmatched. This chain's CDR3 is CASSLNRGSSYEQYV. The CDR3 DNA follows: TGTGCCAGCAGCTTAAACAGGGGAAGCTCCTACGAGCAGTACGTC.

Points on this clonotype: Without the conserved terminal phenylalanine or tryptophan, this CDR3 likely stems from a read error. The DNA is omitted, as the CDR3 cannot be located on it reliably, and the CDR3 follows TCRdb's listing. The chain couples TRBV7-6 to TRBJ2-5; TRBD2, the table's D call, lacks a check against the DNA. Both ends counted, the CDR3 spans 13 residues. CDR1 and CDR2 from the germline V gene are SGHVS and FNYEAQ. CDR3: CASSLLGRETRYS.

This clonotype was observed a handful of times. CDR3 in DNA: TGTGCCAGCAGTCCGAGGACTAGCGGGACGCACACAGATACGCAGTATTTT. Translating it yields CASSPRTSGTHTDTQYF. The V call is TRBV6-1, the J call TRBJ2-3, with 12 nucleotides matching TRBD2. The CDR3 length is 17 residues. Germline V CDR1 and CDR2: MNHNS, SASEGT. With 5 bases clipped from V and 2 bases from J, the junction kept 8 bases outside the gene matches.

This clonotype has only a few counts. V is TRBV28 and J is TRBJ1-2, with TRBD1 matching over 8 bases. Germline CDR1 MDHEN, CDR2 SYDVKM. The CDR3 is 13 residues long. V trimming: 5 bases; J trimming: 4 bases; junction bases outside the gene matches: 3. The CDR3 reads CASSPGTGYGYTF. In nucleotides, the CDR3 is TGTGCCAGCAGTCCAGGGACAGGCTATGGCTACACCTTC.

V and J are TRBV7-3 and TRBJ2-5, with 12 bases lining up with TRBD2. The tail of the sequence fits TRBJ2-1 better, so the J call may be wrong. Germline loops: CDR1 SGHTA, CDR2 FQGTGA. The CDR3 extends over 15 amino acids. CDR3 sequence: CASSNLAGGDNEQFF. The CDR3 nucleotides read TGTGCCAGCAGCAATCTAGCGGGAGGGGACAATGAGCAGTTCTTC.

About this clonotype: A read error may produce the germline difference seen at one junction end. This chain uses TRBV7-9 with TRBJ2-2, with D possibly TRBD1 on 6 matching bases. Germline CDR1 is SEHNR and CDR2 is FQNEAQ (reference sequence). This CDR3 comprises 14 residues. CDR3 in amino acids: CASGWGQSTGELSF. CDR3 nucleotides: TGTGCCAGCGGCTGGGGGCAGAGCACCGGGGAGCTGTCTTTT.

This clonotype was recorded a few times. The chain is built from TRBV6-4 and TRBJ2-3; 7 bases match TRBD1. The germline V gene has CDR1 MRHNA and CDR2 SNTAGT. The CDR3 totals 14 residues. V lost 5 bases, J lost 1 base, and 3 bases stayed unmatched. In DNA, the CDR3 is TGTGCCAGCAGTTCCCAGGGGGGCACAGATACGCAGTATTTT. Translation gives CASSSQGGTDTQYF.

Comment on this clonotype: A much larger clonotype is one base distant, so this may be a read error. The chain couples TRBV10-3 to TRBJ1-2; 7 bases agree with TRBD1. CDR1 and CDR2 (germline): ENHRY, SYGVKD. The CDR3 is 13 amino acids. CDR3 sequence (DNA): TGTGCCATCGCGGGACAGCCCCCTTATGGCTTCACCTTC. Protein: CAIAGQPPYGFTF.

This clonotype was found many times. This chain links TRBV29-1 with TRBJ2-3; D uncertain. The germline V and J ends were trimmed by 1 base and 6 bases, with 2 bases remaining between them. The germline CDR1 and CDR2 sequences are SQVTM and ANQGSEA. This CDR3 comprises 10 residues. For the CDR3, the DNA is TGCAGCGTTGAAGCCGATACGCAGTATTTT. This translates into CSVEADTQYF.

The genes are TRBV2 and TRBJ2-2; 7 nucleotides align to TRBD2. Germline V lookup: CDR1 SNHLY, CDR2 FYNNEI. J gave up 5 bases and V 7 bases, and 4 bases lay outside the gene matches. This CDR3 spans 13 amino acids. The CDR3, as DNA: TGTGCCAGCAAAGCGGGGACGACCGGGGAGCTGTTTTTT. It is translated as CASKAGTTGELFF.